Each of the 13 T cell receptor beta chains below was sequenced from the same sample in a study of cytomegalovirus exposure and HLA in healthy donors. This PCR relied on a set of 60 Vbeta primers and 13 Jbeta primers. The table came from immunoSEQ multiplex PCR; TCRdb's copy has only in-frame clones and leaves some out. The repertoire includes roughly 100,000 clones, less than 85% of them detected once, and around 8.2% sits in the top ten. The sequenced material came from PBMCs. These receptors all stem from a middle-aged man in good health and CMV-seropositive.

The V and J genes are TRBV7-9 and TRBJ2-2, with 9 bases identical to TRBD2. Germline V gene data show CDR1 as SEHNR and CDR2 as FQNEAQ (reference sequence). The CDR3 covers 16 residues. The junction had 8 bases not matched to a gene; V was cut back by 3 bases and J by 6 bases. DNA of the CDR3: TGTGCCAGCAGCTTCCTGGCTAGCGGGGTGTCCGGGGAGCTGTTTTTT. Residues: CASSFLASGVSGELFF.

The V and J genes are TRBV7-2 and TRBJ2-5; 8 nucleotides align to TRBD1. The closer fit of TRBJ2-7 to the DNA end suggests the J call may be wrong. In germline, CDR1 is SGHTA, CDR2 FQGNSA. CDR3 length equals 15 residues. The CDR3 DNA reads TGTGCCAGCAGCTTAGGGGCAGGGGGCGAGTACGAGCAGTACTTC. Protein: CASSLGAGGEYEQYF.

J is TRBJ2-1 and V is TRBV19; maybe TRBD2 (6 bases). Germline assignment: CDR1 LNHDA and CDR2 SQIVND (reference sequence). Trimming took off 1 base at V and 4 bases at J, with 11 bases between the two ends. CDR3 length: 15 amino acids. Written as DNA, the CDR3 is TGTGCCAGTAGTATAGGCGCGGGACCTTACAATGAGCAGTTCTTC. Amino acid sequence: CASSIGAGPYNEQFF.

This rearrangement joins TRBV11-2 to TRBJ2-5, with D perhaps matching TRBD2 (5 bases). The end of the DNA aligns better with TRBJ2-7, so the J call may be wrong. CDR3 length equals 12 residues. The V gene's germline CDR1 is SGHAT and CDR2 FQNNGV. DNA for the CDR3: TGTGCCAGCAGCTCCGGGGTGGGCGAGCAGTACTTC. Protein product: CASSSGVGEQYF.

This rearrangement joins TRBV19 to TRBJ2-5; TRBD1 matches at 9 bases. CDR3 length: 16 amino acids. Per the germline V gene, CDR1 is LNHDA and CDR2 is SQIVND (reference sequence). The junction had 10 bases not matched to a gene; V was cut back by 3 bases and J by 5 bases. In nucleotides, the CDR3 is TGTGCCAGTAGTATCTGGACAGGGGATGCTCTGGAGACCCAGTACTTC. It encodes CASSIWTGDALETQYF.

V and J are TRBV5-5 and TRBJ2-7, with a possible D match to TRBD2 (6 bases). V lost 2 bases to trimming and J lost 2 bases, with 11 bases between them. Germline values: CDR1 SGHKS, CDR2 YYEKEE (reference sequence). The CDR3 extends over 14 amino acids. The CDR3 sequence is CASSFWGVAYEQYF. The CDR3 coding sequence is TGTGCCAGCAGCTTTTGGGGGGTGGCCTACGAGCAGTACTTC. The full variable domain, with the rest looked up from reference TRBV5-5 and TRBJ2-7, is DAGVTQSPTHLIKTRGQQVTLRCSPISGHKSVSWYQQVLGQGPQFIFQYYEKEERGRGNFPDRFSARQFPNYSSELNVNALLLGDSALYLCASSFWGVAYEQYFGPGTRLTVT.

Only a few counts were recorded for this clone. Other DNA sequences in this specimen translate into the identical CDR3. V and J are TRBV7-2 and TRBJ2-3; maybe TRBD2 (5 bases). Trimming took 3 bases from V and 4 from J, leaving 8 bases between them. Germline CDR1 reads SGHTA; CDR2 reads FQGNSA. CDR3 size: 13 residues. The CDR3 DNA follows: TGTGCCAGCAGCTTCCGGGGTCCAGATACGCAGTATTTT. It translates to CASSFRGPDTQYF.

The CDR3 DNA sequence: TGTGCCACCAGCAGAGACGGACTCGCGAACACTGAAGCTTTCTTT. This sequence encodes CATSRDGLANTEAFF. The gene calls are TRBV15 and TRBJ1-1; no clear D. This CDR3 is built from 15 residues. The V and J ends lost 0 bases and 1 base respectively, with 9 bases between them. Germline V gene data show CDR1 as LNHNV and CDR2 as YYDKDF (reference sequence).

The chain links TRBV6-5 to TRBJ1-1, with D possibly TRBD1 on 5 matching bases. Trimming shortened V by 4 bases and J by 1 base, and 7 bases separated the two germline ends. Per germline, CDR1 MNHEY and CDR2 SVGAGI. The CDR3 consists of 13 residues. The CDR3 region is CASSFTGNTEAFF. DNA for the CDR3: TGTGCCAGCAGTTTTACAGGGAACACTGAAGCTTTCTTT.

The chain has TRBV6-5 and TRBJ2-1; TRBD2 matches at 15 bases. The CDR3 sequence is 14 residues long. V trimming: 7 bases; J trimming: 8 bases; junction bases outside the gene matches: 3. CDR1 is MNHEY, CDR2 SVGAGI, per germline. CDR3 sequence (DNA): TGTGCCAGCAAGGGACTAGCGGGAGGCCATGAGCAGTTCTTC. It specifies CASKGLAGGHEQFF.

The chain uses TRBV4-2 and TRBJ2-7, with TRBD1 as a possible D gene (7 bases). Germline loops: CDR1 LGHNA, CDR2 YNFKEQ. Trimming left V 3 bases short and J 3 bases short, with 12 bases between. The CDR3 is 14 amino acids. CDR3 residues: CASSQYRGGYEQYF. The CDR3 DNA sequence: TGTGCCAGCAGCCAGTACAGGGGAGGCTACGAGCAGTACTTC.

The gene calls are TRBV5-1 and TRBJ2-5, with TRBD1 matching over 7 bases. With V trimmed by 9 bases and J by 2 bases, 4 bases remained unmatched. CDR1 SGHRS and CDR2 YFSETQ come from the germline V gene. The CDR3 contains 12 residues. In DNA, the CDR3 is TGCGCCACCGCGACAGGGCAAGAGACCCAGTACTTC. Residues: CATATGQETQYF.

This chain joins TRBV11-2 and TRBJ1-2; 8 nucleotides agree with TRBD1. The CDR3 covers 14 residues. The junction had 8 bases not matched to a gene; V was cut back by 7 bases and J by 4 bases. CDR1 is SGHAT, CDR2 FQNNGV, per germline. In DNA form, the CDR3 reads TGTGCCAGCACCAGGACAGGGTTGGGCTATGGCTACACCTTC. Translated, it gives CASTRTGLGYGYTF.